This T cell receptor (beta chain) was captured in a study of blood T cell repertoires in COVID-19. Study in general: The samples span acute and convalescent COVID-19 from the United States, Italy and Spain.

Data came from immunoSEQ multiplex PCR; TCRdb stores just in-frame clones and leaves some out. Among hundreds of thousands of clones, about 89% were seen once, and the ten largest hold 6.5%. CDR1 and CDR2 (germline): SGHRS, YFSETQ. The V end lost 4 bases, the J end lost 6 bases, and 11 bases lay between the germline ends. This CDR3 comprises 13 residues. This clone was found a few times. The TCR was taken from a man aged 55 to 70 who had recovered from COVID-19. The specimen was peripheral blood. The chain employs TRBV5-1 and TRBJ1-5, with D possibly being TRBD1 (5 bases). CDR3 nucleotides: TGCGCCAGCAGCGTTCAGGGTAGTCAGCCCCAGCATTTT. This codes for CASSVQGSQPQHF.